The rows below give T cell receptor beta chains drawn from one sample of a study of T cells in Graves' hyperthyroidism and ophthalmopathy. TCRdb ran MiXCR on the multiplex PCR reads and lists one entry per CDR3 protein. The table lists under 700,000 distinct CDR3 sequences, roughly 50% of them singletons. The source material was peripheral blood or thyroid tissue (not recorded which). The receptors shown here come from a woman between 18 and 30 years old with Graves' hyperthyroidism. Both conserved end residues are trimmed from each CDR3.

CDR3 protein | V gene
SARAGGPSYEQY | TRBV20-1
ASSVVEGAGELF | TRBV9
ASSQDRDLYGYT | TRBV19
ASSQSQDEQY | TRBV5-1
ASSQVRESYEQY | TRBV7-9
ASSLDVGLALLT | TRBV11-2
ASSGAPSSGEETQY | TRBV15
ASSTRGGQETQY | TRBV12-3/TRBV12-4
AIREEGQEDGYT | TRBV10-3
AISAASGEAYEQY | TRBV10-3
ASSRDRDFSPLH | TRBV19